The T cell receptor beta chain under discussion was sequenced for a study of Graves' ophthalmopathy and Graves' hyperthyroidism (dated by TCRdb to the late 2010s). Study-wide context: Peripheral blood was collected at initial diagnosis, before any treatment. The study used signatures of the TCR beta repertoire to tell Graves' ophthalmopathy apart from Graves' hyperthyroidism and to predict which patients would progress to ophthalmopathy. In total, 135 blood samples were TCR-sequenced: some 43 ophthalmopathy, some 75 hyperthyroidism and about 17 hyperthyroidism-to-ophthalmopathy patients. To explore V-J signatures distinguishing ophthalmopathy from hyperthyroidism, a discovery set of 100 patients (roughly 45 ophthalmopathy, roughly 60 stable hyperthyroidism) was enrolled. An independent validation cohort comprised around 19 hyperthyroidism patients and 15 to 17 patients who later progressed from hyperthyroidism to ophthalmopathy. In five or six hyperthyroidism patients, the T-cell repertoire of thyroid tissue was compared with the T-cell repertoire of blood. Following sampling, methimazole starting at 30 mg daily was administered to hyperthyroidism patients, and high-dose intravenous methylprednisolone was administered to ophthalmopathy patients. For training and testing, the roughly 100 patients in the discovery cohort were randomly divided in a 7:3 ratio. What the authors observed across the whole study: Most of the expanded thyroid clonotypes with a frequency above 0.001 were also detected in blood, and it was suggested that the thyroid immune response may be reflected by blood repertoires. In validation, the model predicted ophthalmopathy progression with about 71% sensitivity and roughly 72% specificity; some 13 predicted patients were CT-confirmed with GO in a median of roughly 6.8 months. In cross-validation, the 13-signature model distinguished ophthalmopathy from stable hyperthyroidism with approximately 90% sensitivity and 81.08% specificity, while in the test set the corresponding values were approximately 79% and 70%. Sample size was not statistically predetermined, and group allocation was not concealed from the investigators.

For repertoire sequencing, TCR beta CDR3 regions were amplified from RNA transcripts. A first-round RT-PCR used HTBI primers with the Qiagen OneStep RT-PCR kit, followed by a second-round multiplex PCR, size selection and purification. Sequencing of the libraries was carried out on an Illumina HiSeq2000 in paired-end mode with 100 bp reads. In the paper's pipeline: SOAPnuke was used to process the reads, removing any read that contained adapters or uncalled bases, had a mean Phred below 15, or lacked an exact match to the constant primer or identifier. COPE v1.2.5 was used to merge the high-quality paired reads. Each unique nucleotide sequence was treated as a clonotype, and MiTCR v1.1 was used to align the clonotypes to the IMGT TRB V, D and J references. Only V-J combinations with frequency above 0.0001 were analysed, covering approximately 99% of repertoires. For each V-J combination, a TCR clonal expansion and chaos score was defined as F50 clonal expansion divided by the chaos observed in the TCRdist matrix. Welch's t-statistics and random forest were used to reduce features to 10 to 15 V-J combinations, which were fed into a naive Bayes classifier. The Morisita-Horn index was used to measure how similar the thyroid and blood repertoires were. The public reads were reprocessed in TCRdb via fastp at Q25 and MiXCR, keeping in-frame beta chains. CDR3 protein duplicates are merged, each entry listing the most common genes and DNA. The V and J calls and clone size come from TCRdb's table, not from the authors' own analysis. The sample profile shows a few hundred thousand distinct CDR3 sequences; just over 15% of them were found once. The ten largest clones add up to roughly 7% of the sample.

Stable hyperthyroidism was defined as no progression to ophthalmopathy within 18 months of follow-up. The hyperthyroidism patients were 18 to 65 years old and newly diagnosed, with a disease duration of less than 2 months. Patients were excluded if they had other autoimmune diseases, uncontrolled infections, pregnancy or lactation. Diagnosis relied on clinical symptoms, serum thyroxine, TRAb, thyroid ultrasound and orbital computed tomography. Ficoll-Paque density gradient centrifugation was used to isolate PBMCs from approximately 10 ml of fresh peripheral blood. Total RNA was extracted using Trizol reagent, and RNA quality was checked on an Agilent 2100 Bioanalyzer. A note on this clonotype: The specificity of this receptor is unknown. Base qualities are not provided; no much larger clone lies one nucleotide away.

V is reduced by 11 bases and J by 7 bases, leaving a spacing of 17 bases between them. CDR1 MNHEY and CDR2 SMNVEV were looked up in the germline V gene (reference sequence). The CDR3 spans 13 residues, from the cysteine through the phenylalanine. Only CDR3 DNA is held: 39 bases, read in frame from base 1. The chain links TRBV27 with TRBJ2-2, and the D gene may be TRBD1, 5 bases matching. Sequenced material: peripheral blood. The sequence derives from a woman aged 18-30 years with stable Graves' hyperthyroidism. Donor details come from another sample of the same person, matched by shared clones. In nucleotides, the sequence is TGTGCCGGCCTAGGGCAGGGAAACGGGGAGCTGTTTTTT. Translated, this gives CAGLGQGNGELFF.